These T cell receptor beta chains were read from a single sample in a study of cytomegalovirus exposure and HLA in healthy donors. TCRdb's copy holds only in-frame clones and misses some; the assay was immunoSEQ multiplex PCR. The sample records about 120,000 clones, about 70% being singletons. The specimen was PBMCs. These receptors all come from a woman aged 40 to 55 in good health and CMV-seropositive. Each CDR3 is given with its conserved first and last residue. A D gene is named only where the DNA matches it firmly. Only some rows state a clone size, as once, few, many or a class for expanded clones.

TRBD1	.	TRBV5-1	TRBJ1-4	CASSLRTGLTNEKLFF	TGCGCCAGCAGCTTACGGACAGGGTTAACTAATGAAAAACTGTTTTTT
TRBD1	.	TRBV7-3	TRBJ2-2	CASSQTGGAAGELFF	TGTGCCAGCAGCCAAACAGGGGGCGCGGCTGGGGAGCTGTTTTTT
.	.	TRBV29-1	TRBJ2-7	CSDLWGDLHSYEQYF	TGCAGCGACCTCTGGGGAGACCTACACTCTTACGAGCAGTACTTC
.	.	TRBV5-1	TRBJ1-1	CASTQPGMNTEAFF	TGCGCCAGCACCCAGCCGGGTATGAACACTGAAGCTTTCTTT
TRBD2	.	TRBV5-3	TRBJ2-7	CARSGLAGAAQYF	TGTGCCAGAAGCGGACTAGCGGGGGCGGCGCAGTACTTC
TRBD2	.	TRBV12-5	TRBJ2-5	CASGLYGGGQETQYF	TGTGCTAGTGGTTTGTATGGGGGGGGTCAAGAGACCCAGTACTTC
TRBD1	.	TRBV9	TRBJ1-2	CASSVARDRAHYTF	TGTGCCAGCAGCGTAGCCCGGGACAGGGCCCACTACACCTTC
.	.	TRBV30	TRBJ1-3	CAWSYPGGSGNTIYF	TGTGCCTGGAGTTACCCTGGAGGATCTGGAAACACCATATATTTT
TRBD1	.	TRBV27	TRBJ1-3	CASSSGQGGNTIYF	TGTGCCAGCAGCTCCGGACAGGGTGGAAACACCATATATTTT
TRBD1	.	TRBV19	TRBJ2-3	CASRPATGVYTDTQYF	TGTGCCAGTAGACCAGCGACAGGGGTATACACAGATACGCAGTATTTT
TRBD2	.	TRBV6-5	TRBJ2-7	CASRPRGAVYEQYF	TGTGCCAGCAGGCCGCGGGGGGCCGTCTACGAGCAGTACTTC
.	few	TRBV5-6	TRBJ1-5	CASSLTGWRNQPQHF	TGTGCCAGCAGCTTGACGGGATGGCGCAATCAGCCCCAGCATTTT
.	.	TRBV7-9	TRBJ1-3	CAAGESAGNTIYF	TGTGCCGCGGGGGAAAGTGCTGGAAACACCATATATTTT
.	.	TRBV6-1	TRBJ1-5	CASSEVGRDQPQHF	TGTGCCAGCAGTGAAGTGGGTCGGGATCAGCCCCAGCATTTT
.	.	TRBV5-1	TRBJ2-3	CASSLQGLSTDTQYF	TGCGCCAGCAGCTTGCAGGGTTTGAGCACAGATACGCAGTATTTT
TRBD2	.	TRBV2	TRBJ2-2	CASSLGLARDTGELFF	TGTGCCAGCAGTCTGGGACTAGCTAGGGACACCGGGGAGCTGTTTTTT
TRBD2	few	TRBV29-1	TRBJ2-3	CSVGFQRGATDTQYF	TGCAGCGTTGGATTTCAGCGGGGGGCCACAGATACGCAGTATTTT